A selection of T cell receptor beta chains follows, all from one sample in a study of blood T cell repertoires in COVID-19. Sequenced by immunoSEQ multiplex PCR; TCRdb stores in-frame clones only, minus some. The sample gives about 200,000 clones, 87% of which show up once; 2% to 2.5% is in the top ten. Sequenced sample: PBMCs or T cells enriched from blood (not recorded which). The receptors shown here come from a woman in her twenties or thirties who had recovered from COVID-19. Each CDR3 is given with its conserved first and last residue. A D gene is named only where the DNA matches it firmly. Clone size, where shown, is once, few, many, or a class for clones that have expanded.

V gene: TRBV12-3/TRBV12-4; J gene: TRBJ1-1; D gene: TRBD1; clone size: NA; CDR3 protein: CASRGGAYTEAFF; CDR3 DNA: TGTGCCTCCCGAGGGGGCGCGTACACTGAAGCTTTCTTT
V gene: TRBV5-6; J gene: TRBJ1-2; D gene: TRBD1; clone size: NA; CDR3 protein: CASSLVGGVGNGYTF; CDR3 DNA: TGTGCCAGCAGCTTGGTAGGGGGCGTTGGAAATGGCTACACCTTC
V gene: TRBV9; J gene: TRBJ1-4; D gene: TRBD1; clone size: NA; CDR3 protein: CASSVGQGSEKLFF; CDR3 DNA: TGTGCCAGCAGCGTTGGACAGGGCAGTGAAAAACTGTTTTTT
V gene: TRBV24-1; J gene: TRBJ1-2; D gene: NA; clone size: NA; CDR3 protein: CATSDFRFGVAGYTF; CDR3 DNA: TGTGCCACCAGTGATTTCCGATTCGGGGTAGCTGGCTACACCTTC
V gene: TRBV7-9; J gene: TRBJ1-1; D gene: NA; clone size: NA; CDR3 protein: CASSLAAAGVWVNTEAFF; CDR3 DNA: TGTGCCAGCAGCTTAGCGGCGGCAGGGGTATGGGTGAACACTGAAGCTTTCTTT
V gene: TRBV7-2; J gene: TRBJ2-2; D gene: NA; clone size: NA; CDR3 protein: CASSLMRNTGELFF; CDR3 DNA: TGTGCCAGCAGCTTAATGAGGAACACCGGGGAGCTGTTTTTT
V gene: TRBV3-1/TRBV3-2; J gene: TRBJ1-3; D gene: NA; clone size: NA; CDR3 protein: CASSQAVGDTIYF; CDR3 DNA: TGTGCCAGCAGCCAAGCGGTTGGAGACACCATATATTTT
V gene: TRBV6-5; J gene: TRBJ2-7; D gene: TRBD1; clone size: NA; CDR3 protein: CASSRIRDRGDEQYF; CDR3 DNA: TGTGCCAGCAGTCGAATAAGGGACAGGGGTGACGAGCAGTACTTC
V gene: TRBV29-1; J gene: TRBJ2-7; D gene: NA; clone size: NA; CDR3 protein: CSVEALYPSRGAYYEQYF; CDR3 DNA: TGCAGCGTTGAAGCCTTATACCCGTCCCGGGGGGCCTACTACGAGCAGTACTTC
V gene: TRBV5-1; J gene: TRBJ1-4; D gene: NA; clone size: NA; CDR3 protein: CASSRLYEYRVEKLFF; CDR3 DNA: TGCGCCAGCAGCCGACTCTACGAATACAGGGTTGAAAAACTGTTTTTT
V gene: TRBV7-8; J gene: TRBJ2-1; D gene: TRBD1; clone size: once; CDR3 protein: CASSLTGTGGYEQFF; CDR3 DNA: TGTGCCAGCAGCTTAACCGGGACAGGGGGCTATGAGCAGTTCTTC
V gene: TRBV7-8; J gene: TRBJ2-2; D gene: TRBD1; clone size: NA; CDR3 protein: CASSAVRDREYGELFF; CDR3 DNA: TGTGCCAGCAGTGCCGTACGGGACAGGGAATACGGGGAGCTGTTTTTT
V gene: TRBV2; J gene: TRBJ1-2; D gene: NA; clone size: many; CDR3 protein: CASSPKEDNGYTF; CDR3 DNA: TGTGCCAGCAGCCCTAAAGAGGATAATGGCTACACCTTC
V gene: TRBV29-1; J gene: TRBJ1-5; D gene: NA; clone size: NA; CDR3 protein: CSVGGAERNQPQHF; CDR3 DNA: TGCAGCGTGGGGGGGGCGGAACGGAATCAGCCCCAGCATTTT
V gene: TRBV30; J gene: TRBJ1-2; D gene: NA; clone size: NA; CDR3 protein: CAEGRENYGYTF; CDR3 DNA: TGTGCCGAGGGCAGAGAGAACTATGGCTACACCTTC
V gene: TRBV7-8; J gene: TRBJ1-6; D gene: NA; clone size: NA; CDR3 protein: CASSLARERSPLHF; CDR3 DNA: TGTGCCAGCAGCTTAGCCAGGGAACGGTCACCCCTCCACTTT
V gene: TRBV7-9; J gene: TRBJ2-3; D gene: TRBD1; clone size: once; CDR3 protein: CASSHGTGATDTQYF; CDR3 DNA: TGTGCCAGCAGCCACGGGACAGGAGCCACAGATACGCAGTATTTT
V gene: TRBV7-9; J gene: TRBJ1-5; D gene: NA; clone size: NA; CDR3 protein: CASSLNRQPQHF; CDR3 DNA: TGTGCCAGCAGCCTAAACAGGCAGCCCCAGCATTTT
V gene: TRBV6-2/TRBV6-3; J gene: TRBJ2-7; D gene: NA; clone size: NA; CDR3 protein: CASSPNGQGGDEQYF; CDR3 DNA: TGTGCCAGCAGTCCCAATGGACAGGGAGGGGACGAGCAGTACTTC
V gene: TRBV24-1; J gene: TRBJ1-1; D gene: NA; clone size: NA; CDR3 protein: CATSDSSGNTEAFF; CDR3 DNA: TGTGCCACCAGTGATTCATCAGGGAACACTGAAGCTTTCTTT
V gene: TRBV12-3/TRBV12-4; J gene: TRBJ1-1; D gene: NA; clone size: NA; CDR3 protein: CASSPQASTEAFF; CDR3 DNA: TGTGCCAGCAGTCCACAGGCCTCCACTGAAGCTTTCTTT
V gene: TRBV5-1; J gene: TRBJ1-4; D gene: TRBD1; clone size: NA; CDR3 protein: CASSSTGVFEKLFF; CDR3 DNA: TGCGCCAGCAGCTCAACAGGGGTATTTGAAAAACTGTTTTTT
V gene: TRBV10-3; J gene: TRBJ1-3; D gene: NA; clone size: NA; CDR3 protein: CAISDPGLLDTIYF; CDR3 DNA: TGTGCCATCAGTGATCCAGGGTTGTTGGACACCATATATTTT
V gene: TRBV11-2; J gene: TRBJ2-3; D gene: TRBD1; clone size: NA; CDR3 protein: CASSPGQARTDTQYF; CDR3 DNA: TGTGCCAGCAGCCCGGGACAGGCCCGCACAGATACGCAGTATTTT
V gene: TRBV6-5; J gene: TRBJ1-5; D gene: NA; clone size: few; CDR3 protein: CASIPGRVSNQPQHF; CDR3 DNA: TGTGCCAGCATCCCGGGGAGGGTCAGCAATCAGCCCCAGCATTTT
V gene: TRBV28; J gene: TRBJ2-4; D gene: NA; clone size: NA; CDR3 protein: CASTGDLNIQYF; CDR3 DNA: TGTGCCAGCACAGGGGATCTAAACATTCAGTACTTC
V gene: TRBV7-8; J gene: TRBJ2-2; D gene: TRBD1; clone size: NA; CDR3 protein: CASSNPFRGLPPGELFF; CDR3 DNA: TGTGCCAGCAGCAACCCCTTCAGGGGGCTCCCCCCCGGGGAGCTGTTTTTT
V gene: TRBV11-2; J gene: TRBJ2-7; D gene: NA; clone size: NA; CDR3 protein: CASSLVDYEQYF; CDR3 DNA: TGTGCCAGCAGCTTAGTAGACTACGAGCAGTACTTC
V gene: TRBV2; J gene: TRBJ1-6; D gene: TRBD1; clone size: NA; CDR3 protein: CASSGDRGLSPLHF; CDR3 DNA: TGTGCCAGCAGTGGGGACAGGGGGCTTTCACCCCTCCACTTT
V gene: TRBV21-1; J gene: TRBJ1-1; D gene: NA; clone size: once; CDR3 protein: CASSKDRVGLNTEAFF; CDR3 DNA: TGTGCCAGCAGCAAAGACAGGGTCGGTCTGAACACTGAAGCTTTCTTT
V gene: TRBV5-1; J gene: TRBJ2-1; D gene: NA; clone size: NA; CDR3 protein: CASGRNPGDNEQFF; CDR3 DNA: TGCGCCAGCGGCAGAAACCCAGGGGATAATGAGCAGTTCTTC
V gene: TRBV3-1/TRBV3-2; J gene: TRBJ2-7; D gene: TRBD1; clone size: NA; CDR3 protein: CASSQDKDRGLYEQYF; CDR3 DNA: TGTGCCAGCAGCCAAGACAAGGACAGGGGGCTCTACGAGCAGTACTTC
V gene: TRBV5-4; J gene: TRBJ2-5; D gene: NA; clone size: NA; CDR3 protein: CASSWVDRKETQYF; CDR3 DNA: TGTGCCAGCAGCTGGGTAGACAGGAAGGAGACCCAGTACTTC
V gene: TRBV18; J gene: TRBJ1-1; D gene: NA; clone size: NA; CDR3 protein: CASSPAGGNTEAFF; CDR3 DNA: TGTGCCAGCTCACCAGCGGGGGGGAACACTGAAGCTTTCTTT
V gene: TRBV11-2; J gene: TRBJ1-5; D gene: TRBD1; clone size: few; CDR3 protein: CASSLDHFWDRGLQPQHF; CDR3 DNA: TGTGCCAGCAGCTTAGATCATTTTTGGGACAGGGGGCTTCAGCCCCAGCATTTT
V gene: TRBV4-1; J gene: TRBJ1-1; D gene: TRBD1; clone size: NA; CDR3 protein: CASSLTQGINTEAFF; CDR3 DNA: TGCGCCAGCAGCCTAACACAGGGGATTAACACTGAAGCTTTCTTT
V gene: TRBV4-3; J gene: TRBJ1-4; D gene: NA; clone size: NA; CDR3 protein: CASSQDGRSTNEKLFF; CDR3 DNA: TGCGCCAGCAGCCAAGACGGGAGGTCAACTAATGAAAAACTGTTTTTT
V gene: TRBV18; J gene: TRBJ1-1; D gene: TRBD1; clone size: NA; CDR3 protein: CASSPLRDRRTEAFF; CDR3 DNA: TGTGCCAGCTCACCACTGCGGGACAGGAGGACTGAAGCTTTCTTT
V gene: TRBV5-1; J gene: TRBJ1-4; D gene: NA; clone size: NA; CDR3 protein: CASSPDGLREKLFF; CDR3 DNA: TGCGCCAGCAGCCCGGACGGACTGAGAGAAAAACTGTTTTTT
V gene: TRBV28; J gene: TRBJ2-1; D gene: NA; clone size: NA; CDR3 protein: CASSLNPASSVGEQFF; CDR3 DNA: TGTGCCAGCAGTTTAAACCCCGCCTCCTCCGTCGGTGAGCAGTTCTTC
V gene: TRBV30; J gene: TRBJ2-3; D gene: TRBD1; clone size: NA; CDR3 protein: CAWSSPPGGDTQYF; CDR3 DNA: TGTGCCTGGAGTTCGCCCCCAGGGGGAGATACGCAGTATTTT
V gene: TRBV7-6; J gene: TRBJ1-6; D gene: NA; clone size: NA; CDR3 protein: CASSPRDIGGPPLHF; CDR3 DNA: TGTGCCAGCAGCCCCAGGGATATTGGCGGTCCACCCCTCCACTTT
V gene: TRBV4-2; J gene: TRBJ1-1; D gene: TRBD1; clone size: once; CDR3 protein: CASSQIRTGGNTEAFF; CDR3 DNA: TGTGCCAGCAGCCAAATTAGGACAGGGGGGAACACTGAAGCTTTCTTT
V gene: TRBV12-3/TRBV12-4; J gene: TRBJ2-1; D gene: NA; clone size: NA; CDR3 protein: CASSPGLYNEQFF; CDR3 DNA: TGTGCCAGCAGTCCAGGACTGTACAATGAGCAGTTCTTC
V gene: TRBV27; J gene: TRBJ2-2; D gene: NA; clone size: NA; CDR3 protein: CASSLGGDTGELFF; CDR3 DNA: TGTGCCAGCAGTTTGGGGGGAGACACCGGGGAGCTGTTTTTT
V gene: TRBV12-3/TRBV12-4; J gene: TRBJ1-4; D gene: NA; clone size: NA; CDR3 protein: CASSRDSGEKLFF; CDR3 DNA: TGTGCCAGCAGCCGTGACAGCGGGGAAAAACTGTTTTTT
V gene: TRBV11-2; J gene: TRBJ1-1; D gene: NA; clone size: NA; CDR3 protein: CASSLDGVMGEAFF; CDR3 DNA: TGTGCCAGCAGCTTAGACGGGGTAATGGGTGAAGCTTTCTTT
V gene: TRBV29-1; J gene: TRBJ2-7; D gene: TRBD2; clone size: NA; CDR3 protein: CSVESASGAYEQYF; CDR3 DNA: TGCAGCGTTGAATCGGCTAGCGGGGCCTACGAGCAGTACTTC
V gene: TRBV7-6; J gene: TRBJ2-7; D gene: TRBD2; clone size: NA; CDR3 protein: CASSLGLAGYEQYF; CDR3 DNA: TGTGCCAGCAGCTTAGGACTAGCGGGCTACGAGCAGTACTTC
V gene: TRBV18; J gene: TRBJ1-1; D gene: TRBD1; clone size: NA; CDR3 protein: CASSPGQAPEAFF; CDR3 DNA: TGTGCCAGCTCACCGGGACAGGCCCCTGAAGCTTTCTTT
V gene: TRBV14; J gene: TRBJ2-1; D gene: NA; clone size: NA; CDR3 protein: CASSRLGDEQFF; CDR3 DNA: TGTGCCAGCAGTCGACTAGGGGATGAGCAGTTCTTC
V gene: TRBV7-6; J gene: TRBJ2-1; D gene: TRBD1; clone size: NA; CDR3 protein: CASSSGTGWGNEQFF; CDR3 DNA: TGTGCCAGCAGCTCCGGGACAGGGTGGGGCAATGAGCAGTTCTTC
V gene: TRBV5-1; J gene: TRBJ2-4; D gene: TRBD1; clone size: NA; CDR3 protein: CASSLNTGQGAKNIQYF; CDR3 DNA: TGCGCCAGCAGCTTGAATACGGGACAGGGGGCCAAAAACATTCAGTACTTC
V gene: TRBV12-3/TRBV12-4; J gene: TRBJ2-7; D gene: NA; clone size: NA; CDR3 protein: CASSYPGIYEQYF; CDR3 DNA: TGTGCCAGCAGTTATCCGGGGATCTACGAGCAGTACTTC
V gene: TRBV7-2; J gene: TRBJ2-7; D gene: NA; clone size: NA; CDR3 protein: CASSSFGGSSYEQYF; CDR3 DNA: TGTGCCAGCAGCTCGTTCGGCGGAAGCTCCTACGAGCAGTACTTC